The present T cell receptor (beta chain) was sequenced within a study of T cell repertoires in cytomegalovirus infection. General observations from the study: Public TCR beta family frequency separated CMV-and-HLA carriers, including in an independent cohort.

For this clonotype: Its antigen is not known. One end of the junction fails to match germline, which may point to a read error.

TCRdb itself ran the reads through MiXCR, one entry per CDR3 protein. The sample lists hundreds of thousands of distinct CDR3 sequences, roughly 36% occurring once. CDR1 and CDR2 from the germline V gene are SGHTA and FQGNSA. The length of the CDR3 is 15 residues. Sequencing input: PBMCs. The TCR was taken from a human donor in good health (CMV status not recorded). Some clones in this sample may be carry-over from other donors' samples. The rearrangement joins TRBV7-2 to TRBJ1-3; TRBD1 matches at 7 bases. This CDR3 reads CASSLGGGSGNSIYF. The DNA of the CDR3 is TGTGCCAGCAGCTTAGGAGGGGGCTCTGGAAACTCCATATATTTT.